This T cell receptor beta chain was obtained from a study of memory CD4+ T cells and cytomegalovirus serostatus. On the study more broadly: Healthy Belgian adult donors included several CMV-positive and 24 CMV-negative people. Findings and limits, study-wide: About 40% of the roughly 160 known CMV-associated TCRbeta sequences appeared in CD4+ memory. Suggested: most of the CMV-linked TCR signature lies in CD4+ memory cells. Median bootstrapped AUC for CMV status was about 0.94 originally, approximately 0.91 US-trained.

Sequencing was performed with immunoSEQ multiplex PCR; in TCRdb, only in-frame clones are kept and a portion is missing. The sample has about 60,000 clones, 77% seen once. This clone has a handful of counts. Its specificity is unknown. Looked up from germline, CDR1 is MDHEN and CDR2 is SYDVKM. The CDR3 is 14 amino acids. Trimming removed 6 bases at V and 4 bases at J, with 13 bases between. The sort gate was single viable CD3+CD4+CD8-CD45RO+ cells for memory CD4+ T cells. The chain is built from TRBV28 and TRBJ1-5; TRBD1 might be the D (5 bases). The origin of this receptor is an adult in good health and CMV-seronegative. Sequencing input: memory CD4+ T cells from blood. CDR3 residues: CASSNQGGNQPQHF. DNA for the CDR3: TGTGCCAGCAGCAACCAGGGAGGGAATCAGCCCCAGCATTTT.